This T cell receptor beta chain derives from a study of blood T cell repertoires in COVID-19. Study summary: Donors in the United States, Italy and Spain gave samples during acute or convalescent COVID-19. The analysed material was cDNA or gDNA that came from T cells, B-cell-depleted T cells, or PBMCs.

Profiled with immunoSEQ multiplex PCR; TCRdb holds only in-frame clones, not every one. The repertoire includes roughly 180,000 clones, less than 85% of them detected once, and 7.5% to 8.5% sits in the top ten. This clone came up once. Patients in Seattle were enrolled during active infection, then followed longitudinally. CDR1 SGHTA and CDR2 FQGNSA come from the germline V gene. The V segment lost 5 bases and the J segment 5 bases; nucleotides outside the gene matches: 4. The CDR3 is made up of 14 amino acids. The chain has TRBV7-2 and TRBJ2-3; TRBD2 agrees at 10 bases. Material: peripheral blood. The receptor's source is a woman aged 55-69 years with COVID-19, enrolled during active disease. The DNA of the CDR3 is TGTGCCAGCAGCGGAGGACTAGCGGTAGATACGCAGTATTTT. Encoded protein: CASSGGLAVDTQYF.